The rows below give T cell receptor beta chains drawn from one sample of a study of T cell responses to AZD1222 COVID-19 vaccine. Assay used: immunoSEQ multiplex PCR; TCRdb lists only in-frame clones, some missing. Of 55,000 to 70,000 clones in the sample, roughly 86% are singletons; the top ten hold roughly 8%. Sequenced here: peripheral blood, sampled on day 0 of AZD1222 vaccination. Receptors were obtained from an adult in good health. Both conserved end residues are trimmed from each CDR3. The order of the fields is CDR3 length, V gene, CDR3 protein.

12 TRBV27 ASSSGLSYNEQF
14 TRBV7-2 ASSPSAGRFNSPLH
12 TRBV7-2 ASSLYLNPYEQY
12 TRBV6-5 ASSYDGASKQQY
14 TRBV4-1 ASSQDLSGSWDEQF
16 TRBV7-2 ASSPSRRFQASTGELF
13 TRBV19 ASSIDASGANVLT
13 TRBV6-5 ASSYRLPDTDTQY
16 TRBV7-2 ASSQRTSGRAGEETQY
15 TRBV19 ASSISSGTGGSYGYT
11 TRBV6-5 ASRPDTSYGYT
14 TRBV19 ASSLPRDSSTDTQY
10 TRBV7-9 ASSTGFYEQY
14 TRBV3-1/TRBV3-2 ASSPHRGRMDYGYT
14 TRBV4-2 ASSQATGSSYNEQF
11 TRBV27 ASSFLEGKTQY
13 TRBV19 ASSPRTSGKYEQY
13 TRBV14 ASSQVKGSGNTIY
13 TRBV19 ASSIAGRSIYEQY
10 TRBV19 ASSITRQPQH
15 TRBV6-2/TRBV6-3 ASSGLAGYNRYNEQF
12 TRBV28 ASRKGLTNYGYT
12 TRBV19 ASSIGLGDYEQY